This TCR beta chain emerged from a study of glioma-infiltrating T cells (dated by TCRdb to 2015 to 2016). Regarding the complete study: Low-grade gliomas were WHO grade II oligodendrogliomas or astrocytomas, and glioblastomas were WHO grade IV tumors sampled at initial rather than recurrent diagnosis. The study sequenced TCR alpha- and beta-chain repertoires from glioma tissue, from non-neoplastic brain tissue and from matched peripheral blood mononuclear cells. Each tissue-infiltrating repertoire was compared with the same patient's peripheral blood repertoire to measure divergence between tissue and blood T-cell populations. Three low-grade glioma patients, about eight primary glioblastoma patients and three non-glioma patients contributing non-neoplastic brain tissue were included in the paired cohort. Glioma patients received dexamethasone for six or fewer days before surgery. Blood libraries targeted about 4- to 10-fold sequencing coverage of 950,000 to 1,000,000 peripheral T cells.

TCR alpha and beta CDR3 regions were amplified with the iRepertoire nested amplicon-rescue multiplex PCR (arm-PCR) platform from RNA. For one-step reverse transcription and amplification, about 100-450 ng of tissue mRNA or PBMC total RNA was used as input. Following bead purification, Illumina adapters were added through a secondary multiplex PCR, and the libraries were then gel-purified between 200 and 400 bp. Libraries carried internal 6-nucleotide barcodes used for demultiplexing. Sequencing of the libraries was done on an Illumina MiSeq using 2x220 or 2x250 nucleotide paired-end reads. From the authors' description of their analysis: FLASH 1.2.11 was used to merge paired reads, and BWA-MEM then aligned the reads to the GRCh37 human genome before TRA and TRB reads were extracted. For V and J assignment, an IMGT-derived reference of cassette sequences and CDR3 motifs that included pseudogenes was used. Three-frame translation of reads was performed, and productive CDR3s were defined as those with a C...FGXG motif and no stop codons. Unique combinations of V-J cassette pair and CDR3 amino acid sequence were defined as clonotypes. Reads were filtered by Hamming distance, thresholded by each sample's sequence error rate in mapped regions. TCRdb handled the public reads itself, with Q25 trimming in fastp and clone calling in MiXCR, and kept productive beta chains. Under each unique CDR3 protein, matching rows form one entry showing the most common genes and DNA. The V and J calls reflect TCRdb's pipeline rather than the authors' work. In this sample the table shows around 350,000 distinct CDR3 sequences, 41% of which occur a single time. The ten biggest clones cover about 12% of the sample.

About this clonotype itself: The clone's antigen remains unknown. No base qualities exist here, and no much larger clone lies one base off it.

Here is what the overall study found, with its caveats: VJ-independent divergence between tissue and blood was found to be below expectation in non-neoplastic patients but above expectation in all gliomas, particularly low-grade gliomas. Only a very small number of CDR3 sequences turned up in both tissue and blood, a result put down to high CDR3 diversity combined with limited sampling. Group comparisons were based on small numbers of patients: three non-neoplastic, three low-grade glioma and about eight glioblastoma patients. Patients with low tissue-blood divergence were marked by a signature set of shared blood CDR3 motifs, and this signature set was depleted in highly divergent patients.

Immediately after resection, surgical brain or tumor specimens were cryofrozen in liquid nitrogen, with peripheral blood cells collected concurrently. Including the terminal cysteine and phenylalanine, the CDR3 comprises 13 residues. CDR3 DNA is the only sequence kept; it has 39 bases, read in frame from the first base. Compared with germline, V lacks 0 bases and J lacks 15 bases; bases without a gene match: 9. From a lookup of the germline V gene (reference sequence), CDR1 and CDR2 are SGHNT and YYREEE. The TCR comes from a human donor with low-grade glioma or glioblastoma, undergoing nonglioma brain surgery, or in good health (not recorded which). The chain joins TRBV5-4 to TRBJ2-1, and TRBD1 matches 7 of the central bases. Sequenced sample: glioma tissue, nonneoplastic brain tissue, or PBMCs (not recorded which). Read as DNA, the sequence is TGTGCCAGCAGCTTGGAGGGACAGCCTGCCAGGTTCTTC. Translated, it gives CASSLEGQPARFF.